This T cell receptor (beta chain) derives from a study of cytomegalovirus exposure and HLA in healthy donors. Study conclusions and caveats: Specificity for CMV antigens was confirmed in vitro for a few of the CMV-associated chains.

As concerns this clone: Its target is not known.

Trimming pared 5 bases from V and 8 bases from J, leaving 9 bases between. CDR1 and CDR2 from the germline V gene are SEHNR and FQNEAQ (reference sequence). This CDR3 has 12 residues. Among the roughly 120 subjects of the validation cohort, separate from the roughly 670-subject first cohort, were the donors. The assay was immunoSEQ multiplex PCR, and TCRdb's table has in-frame clones only and misses some. The table shows some 90,000 clones, with around nine tenths occurring only once. V and J are TRBV7-9 and TRBJ2-2, with D hard to call. This receptor was taken from a woman aged 25-40 years in good health and CMV-seronegative. The sample taken for sequencing was PBMCs. CDR3 sequence reads: CASSLRNGELFF. CDR3 DNA sequence: TGTGCCAGCAGCCTGAGGAATGGGGAGCTGTTTTTT.